A single sample gave rise to the 13 T cell receptor beta chains below, sequenced in a study of a mutant IDH1 vaccine in newly diagnosed glioma. For these TCRs, the target antigens are not known. Time point described: week 23, last vaccination. A single vaccine dose contained 300 ug of mutant IDH1 20-mer peptide, and topical imiquimod was used with it. Sequenced by immunoSEQ multiplex PCR; TCRdb stores in-frame clones only, minus some. The sample holds 30,000 to 40,000 clones; 75% to 85% are singletons and the top ten take 5% to 6%. The sample in question was PBMCs, obtained from a glioma patient whose treatment included an IDH1 peptide vaccine. All receptors derive from a man aged 35 to 55 with glioma.

V gene TRBV6-4 combines with J gene TRBJ1-2, with D possibly matching TRBD1 (6 bases). V lost 0 bases and J lost 8, with 16 bases in between. This CDR3 contains 15 residues. CDR1 MRHNA and CDR2 SNTAGT come from the germline V gene. The chain's CDR3 is CASSDSRRTAGGYTF. CDR3 in DNA: TGTGCCAGCAGTGACTCGAGAAGGACAGCCGGGGGCTACACCTTC.

This chain connects TRBV5-4 to TRBJ1-4, with a weak D call TRBD1 (6 bases). V lost 0 bases, J lost 4 bases, and 16 bases lay in between. Germline-derived CDR1 and CDR2 are SGHNT and YYREEE (reference sequence). The CDR3 consists of 17 residues. CDR3 loop: CASSLDLQGGYNEKLFF. Here the CDR3 DNA reads TGTGCCAGCAGCTTGGACCTACAGGGCGGGTATAATGAAAAACTGTTTTTT.

The V gene is TRBV28, the J gene TRBJ2-5, with 8 bases that match TRBD1. The germline V gene encodes CDR1 MDHEN and CDR2 SYDVKM. The CDR3 totals 14 residues. After removal of 5 bases from V and 4 bases from J, the junction contained 6 bases not matched to a gene. CDR3 amino acids: CASSIGQGRETQYF. The CDR3 DNA reads as TGTGCCAGCAGTATCGGACAGGGACGAGAGACCCAGTACTTC.

V and J are TRBV7-9 and TRBJ1-2; D is uncertain. The CDR3 sequence is 12 residues long. Germline V gene lookup returns CDR1 SEHNR and CDR2 FQNEAQ (reference sequence). V gave up 6 bases and J gave up 5 bases, with 10 bases separating them. The CDR3: CASRADFYGYTF. The CDR3 nucleotides read TGTGCCAGCAGAGCGGACTTTTATGGCTACACCTTC.

The count of this clone is one. The chain combines TRBV6-6 with TRBJ1-5; no definite D call. V lost 7 bases and J lost 6, with 19 bases in between. The CDR3 sequence is 15 residues long. CDR1 MNHNY and CDR2 SVGAGI come from the germline V gene (reference sequence). The CDR3 bases are TGTGCCAGCACTTCCCGCCGAGAGGGCGGTCAGCCCCAGCATTTT. This gives the protein CASTSRREGGQPQHF.

The chain joins TRBV15 to TRBJ1-4, with D unclear. Trimming pared 0 bases from V and 7 bases from J, leaving 6 bases between. Per germline, CDR1 LNHNV and CDR2 YYDKDF (reference sequence). CDR3 length: 13 amino acids. The CDR3 is CATSRDPGEKLFF. The CDR3 DNA reads as TGTGCCACCAGCAGAGATCCGGGTGAAAAACTGTTTTTT.

V gene TRBV7-3 combines with J gene TRBJ2-1, with D hard to call. CDR3 size: 14 residues. V lost 2 bases to trimming and J lost 4 bases, with 9 bases between them. CDR1 and CDR2 (germline): SGHTA, FQGTGA. The CDR3 coding sequence is TGTGCCAGCAGCTTACGGGCAGGATACAATGAGCAGTTCTTC. Translation gives CASSLRAGYNEQFF.

V usage is TRBV30 and J usage is TRBJ1-2, with 11 positions matching TRBD1. The CDR3 runs to 13 residues. The germline V gene has CDR1 GTSNPN and CDR2 SVGIG (reference sequence). Germline trimming cut 3 bases from V and 6 bases from J; bases unmatched to any gene: 3. CDR3 in amino acids: CAWSPGQGDGYTF. CDR3 coding DNA: TGTGCCTGGAGCCCGGGACAGGGGGATGGCTACACCTTC.

The rearrangement uses TRBV4-2 and TRBJ2-3, with 10 bases that match TRBD1. The CDR3 consists of 16 residues. Trimming removed 0 bases from V and 8 bases from J; junction bases left unmatched: 8. CDR1 and CDR2 (germline): LGHNA, YNFKEQ. For the CDR3, the DNA is TGTGCCAGCAGCCAAGAGTGGACAGGGGGACGTGGTACGCAGTATTTT. Translated, it gives CASSQEWTGGRGTQYF.

The rearrangement uses TRBV28 and TRBJ1-1; the D is unclear. V was clipped by 6 bases and J by 2 bases, with 16 bases between them. Germline CDR1 is MDHEN and CDR2 is SYDVKM. The CDR3 spans 15 residues. CDR3 nucleotide sequence: TGTGCCAGCAGGCAACCAGACCCCATTAACACTGAAGCTTTCTTT. Its protein is CASRQPDPINTEAFF.

This chain links TRBV5-1 with TRBJ2-1; TRBD2 matches at 10 bases. V lost 2 bases and J lost 6; bases outside the gene matches: 5. There are 15 residues in the CDR3. Germline-derived CDR1 and CDR2 are SGHRS and YFSETQ. The chain's CDR3 is CASSLLAGTSNEQFF. The DNA of the CDR3 is TGCGCCAGCAGCTTACTAGCGGGGACTTCCAATGAGCAGTTCTTC.

This clone was counted a single time. The genes are TRBV4-1 and TRBJ1-4; D is possibly TRBD1 (5 bases). This CDR3 is 15 amino acids long. V lost 4 bases to trimming and J lost 8 bases, with 17 bases between them. CDR1 and CDR2 (germline): MGHRA, YSYEKL. The CDR3 reads CASSPPHGGREKLFF. In DNA, the CDR3 is TGCGCCAGCAGCCCCCCCCATGGGGGAAGGGAAAAACTGTTTTTT.

The CDR3 spells CASGGYTF. CDR3 sequence (DNA): TGTGCATCGGGGGGCTACACCTTC. The rearrangement joins TRBV28 to TRBJ1-2; D is ambiguous. The germline V gene encodes CDR1 MDHEN and CDR2 SYDVKM. The CDR3 spans 8 residues.